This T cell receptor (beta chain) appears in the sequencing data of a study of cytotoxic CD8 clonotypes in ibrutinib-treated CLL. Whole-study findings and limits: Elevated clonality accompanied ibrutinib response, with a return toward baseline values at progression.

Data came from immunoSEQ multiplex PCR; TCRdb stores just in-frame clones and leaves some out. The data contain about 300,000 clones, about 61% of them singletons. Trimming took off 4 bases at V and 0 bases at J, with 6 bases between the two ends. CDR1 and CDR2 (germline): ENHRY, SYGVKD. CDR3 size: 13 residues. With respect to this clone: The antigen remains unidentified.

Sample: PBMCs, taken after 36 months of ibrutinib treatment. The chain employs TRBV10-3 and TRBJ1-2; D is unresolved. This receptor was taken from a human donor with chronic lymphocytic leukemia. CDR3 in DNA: TGTGCCATCAGTGGCAGTGCTAACTATGGCTACACCTTC. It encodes CAISGSANYGYTF.